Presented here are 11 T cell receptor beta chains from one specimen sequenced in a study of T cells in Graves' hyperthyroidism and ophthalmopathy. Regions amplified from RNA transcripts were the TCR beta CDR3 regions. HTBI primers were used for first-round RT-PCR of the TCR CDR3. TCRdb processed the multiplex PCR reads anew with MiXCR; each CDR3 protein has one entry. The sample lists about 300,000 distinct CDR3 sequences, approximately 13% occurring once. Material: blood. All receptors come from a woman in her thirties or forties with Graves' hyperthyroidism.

This CDR3 is CASSRTTGVAGYF. CDR3 bases: TGTGCCAGCAGCCGGACGACAGGGGTGGCGGGGTATTTT. The V call is TRBV3-1, the J call TRBJ2-3; 8 nucleotides match TRBD1. Germline V gives CDR1 LGHDT, CDR2 YNNKEL (reference sequence). CDR3 size: 13 residues. J was trimmed by 14 bases and V by 4 bases; bases with no gene match: 11.

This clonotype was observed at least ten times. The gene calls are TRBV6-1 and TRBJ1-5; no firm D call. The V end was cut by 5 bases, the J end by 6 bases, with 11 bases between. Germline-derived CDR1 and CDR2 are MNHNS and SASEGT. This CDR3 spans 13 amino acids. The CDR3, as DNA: TGTGCCAGCAGTTCCCACGACGGTCAGCCCCAGCATTTT. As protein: CASSSHDGQPQHF.

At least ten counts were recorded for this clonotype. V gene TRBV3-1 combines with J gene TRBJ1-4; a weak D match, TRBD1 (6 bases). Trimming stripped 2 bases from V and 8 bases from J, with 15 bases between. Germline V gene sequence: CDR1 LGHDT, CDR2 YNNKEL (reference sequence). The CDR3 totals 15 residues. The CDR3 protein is CASSQTQGPLEKLFF. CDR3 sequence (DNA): TGTGCCAGCAGCCAAACACAGGGCCCGCTAGAAAAACTGTTTTTT.

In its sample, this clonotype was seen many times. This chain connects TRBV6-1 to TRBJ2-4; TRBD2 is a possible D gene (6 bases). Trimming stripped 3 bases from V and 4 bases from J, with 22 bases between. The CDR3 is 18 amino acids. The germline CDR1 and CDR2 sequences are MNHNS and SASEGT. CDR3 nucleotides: TGTGCCAGCAGTGATGAAACCTCACTAGCAGGATCTAAAAACATTCAGTACTTC. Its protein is CASSDETSLAGSKNIQYF.

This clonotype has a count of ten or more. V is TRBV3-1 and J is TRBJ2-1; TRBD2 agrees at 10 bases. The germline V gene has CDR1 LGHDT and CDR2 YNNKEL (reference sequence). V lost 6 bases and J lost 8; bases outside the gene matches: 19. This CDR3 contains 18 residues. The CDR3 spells CASRAPSPSGGFSYEQFF. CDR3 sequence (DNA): TGTGCCAGCAGGGCACCATCCCCTAGCGGGGGATTTTCATATGAGCAGTTCTTC.

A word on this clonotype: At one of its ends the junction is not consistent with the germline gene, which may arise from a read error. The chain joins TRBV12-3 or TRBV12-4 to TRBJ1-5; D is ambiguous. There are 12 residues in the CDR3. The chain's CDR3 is CASSLGLRPQHF. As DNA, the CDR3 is TGTGCCAGCAGCTTAGGGCTTCGGCCCCAGCATTTT.

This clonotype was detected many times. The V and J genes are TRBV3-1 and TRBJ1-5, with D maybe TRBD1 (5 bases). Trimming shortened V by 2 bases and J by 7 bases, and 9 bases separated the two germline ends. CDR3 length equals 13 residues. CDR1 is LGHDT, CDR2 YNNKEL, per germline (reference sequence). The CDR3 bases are TGTGCCAGCAGCCAAAGTCCAGGGCAGCCCCAGCATTTT. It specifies CASSQSPGQPQHF. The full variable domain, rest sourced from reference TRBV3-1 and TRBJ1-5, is DTAVSQTPKYLVTQMGNDKSIKCEQNLGHDTMYWYKQDSKKFLKIMFSYNNKELIINETVPNRFSPKSPDKAHLNLHINSLELGDSAVYFCASSQSPGQPQHFGDGTRLSIL.

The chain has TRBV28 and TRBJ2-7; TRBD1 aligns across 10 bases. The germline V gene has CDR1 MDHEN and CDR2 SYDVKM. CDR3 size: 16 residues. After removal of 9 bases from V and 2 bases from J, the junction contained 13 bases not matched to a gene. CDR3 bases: TGTGCCAGTAATACCCCTGGGACAGGGGACCCCTACGAGCAGTACTTC. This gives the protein CASNTPGTGDPYEQYF.

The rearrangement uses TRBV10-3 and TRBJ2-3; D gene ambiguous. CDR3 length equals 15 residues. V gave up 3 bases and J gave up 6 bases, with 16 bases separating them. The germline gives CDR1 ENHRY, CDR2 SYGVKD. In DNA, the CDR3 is TGTGCCATCAGTGAAAACGTTGCATCCGCGGATACGCAGTATTTT. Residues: CAISENVASADTQYF.

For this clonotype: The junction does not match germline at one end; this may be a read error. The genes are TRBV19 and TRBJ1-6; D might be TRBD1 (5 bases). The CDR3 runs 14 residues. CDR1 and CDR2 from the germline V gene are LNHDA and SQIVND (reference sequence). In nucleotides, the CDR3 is TGTGCCAGTAGTATGGGACTCGACAATTCACCCCCCCACTTT. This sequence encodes CASSMGLDNSPPHF.

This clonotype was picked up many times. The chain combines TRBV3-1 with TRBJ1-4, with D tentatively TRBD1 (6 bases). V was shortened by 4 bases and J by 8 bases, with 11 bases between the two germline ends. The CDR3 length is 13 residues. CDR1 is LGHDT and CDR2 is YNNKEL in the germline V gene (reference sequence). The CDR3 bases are TGTGCCAGCAGCCGAGGGACATACGAAAAACTGTTTTTT. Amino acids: CASSRGTYEKLFF.